This T cell receptor (beta chain) came from a study of blood T cells in healthy people across ages. A J-beta primer mix and a sample-barcoded 5' primer were used in a second PCR of roughly 6 to 11 cycles. TCRdb re-derived calls from the 5' RACE reads in MiXCR, one entry per CDR3 protein. The table has 700,000 to 1,000,000 distinct CDR3 sequences, under 45% seen once. CDR1 MDHEN and CDR2 SYDVKM come from the germline V gene. There are 14 residues in the CDR3. This chain joins TRBV28 and TRBJ2-5; TRBD1 might be the D (5 bases). The end of the DNA fits TRBJ2-7 better, so the J call may be wrong. Sequencing was done on a sample of blood. The clonotype was recovered from a man aged 60 to 69 in good health. CDR3 nucleotides: TGTGCCAGCAGTTTATGGCAGGGTGCGAACGAGCAGTACTTC. Residues: CASSLWQGANEQYF.